A selection of T cell receptor beta chains follows, all from one sample in a study of early T cells in non-severe SARS-CoV-2 infection. TCRdb reprocessed the 5' RACE reads with MiXCR, giving one entry per CDR3 protein. The data show around 50,000 distinct CDR3 sequences, with around 8.4% seen just once and 4.2% held by the top ten. Specimen: whole blood. These receptors were collected from an adult who was a healthcare worker with PCR-confirmed SARS-CoV-2 infection or an uninfected control (not recorded which). The CDR3 runs from the conserved cysteine through the conserved F or W. D genes are given only for firm matches. Expanded clones get a size class; other rows say once, few or many, or leave the size out.

DNA,CDR3,D,V,length,J,size
TGTGCCAGCAGCTCGCCCACGGATACGCAGTATTTT,CASSSPTDTQYF,NA,TRBV6-2/TRBV6-3,12,TRBJ2-3,many
TGCAGCGTTGATAAATGGGTTACGAACACTGAAGCTTTCTTT,CSVDKWVTNTEAFF,NA,TRBV29-1,14,TRBJ1-1,many
TGTGCCAGCAGGCCCACTAGCGGGAGGGCGTACGAGCAGTTCTTC,CASRPTSGRAYEQFF,TRBD2,TRBV27,15,TRBJ2-1,NA
TGTGCCAGCAGCCTTACTGAAGGGATAGAGACCCAGTACTTC,CASSLTEGIETQYF,NA,TRBV7-9,14,TRBJ2-5,many
TGTGCCAGCAGCCCGGACTATCGCGGGGAGACCCAGTACTTC,CASSPDYRGETQYF,NA,TRBV7-2,14,TRBJ2-5,many
TGTGCCAGCAGTTATTTGGGACGGTTGAGCAATCAGCCCCAGCATTTT,CASSYLGRLSNQPQHF,NA,TRBV6-6,16,TRBJ1-5,few
TGTGCCAGCAGTTACTCGTTAGGGGGCGAGGTCACAGATACGCAGTATTTT,CASSYSLGGEVTDTQYF,TRBD1,TRBV6-6,17,TRBJ2-3,many
TGTGCCAGCAGCTTAGGGCTAGCGGAGGAGCAGTACTTC,CASSLGLAEEQYF,TRBD2,TRBV7-9,13,TRBJ2-7,few
TGTGCCAGCAGTTCGCGTAGTGGGGGCTACACCTTC,CASSSRSGGYTF,NA,TRBV27,12,TRBJ1-2,many
TGCAGTGCTATCTCCCGGGACAGGGCTGAGCAGTACTTC,CSAISRDRAEQYF,TRBD1,TRBV20-1,13,TRBJ2-7,NA
TGTGCCAGCAGCCCCTCTTCAAACACAGATACGCAGTATTTT,CASSPSSNTDTQYF,NA,TRBV7-3,14,TRBJ2-3,many
TGTGCCAGCAGCTTAGGAAGGAACGACAGGGCCCCCAATCAGCCCCAGCATTTT,CASSLGRNDRAPNQPQHF,TRBD1,TRBV7-2,18,TRBJ1-5,many
TGTGCCAGCAGGAAAACGAGGGACATCTCCTACAATGAGCAGTTCTTC,CASRKTRDISYNEQFF,NA,TRBV7-8,16,TRBJ2-1,many
TGTGCCAGCAGCCCGTCCGACGGGAATGAGCAGTTCTTC,CASSPSDGNEQFF,NA,TRBV5-5,13,TRBJ2-1,few
TGTGCCAGCAGTTCCCTGTCTAGCGGGGCTCTCTCCTACGAGCAGTACTTC,CASSSLSSGALSYEQYF,TRBD2,TRBV6-5,17,TRBJ2-7,many
TGTGCCAGCGGCCGGGGCCTCCCCGGGGAGCTGTTTTTT,CASGRGLPGELFF,NA,TRBV6-2/TRBV6-3,13,TRBJ2-2,NA
TGTGCCAGCAGCTTAAGCCGCAGGATCGGTTCGGCCGGGGAGCTGTTTTTT,CASSLSRRIGSAGELFF,NA,TRBV7-9,17,TRBJ2-2,many
TGTGCTAGTGGTTTGGTACTAGCGGTTAGGGAGTACGAGCAGTACTTC,CASGLVLAVREYEQYF,TRBD2,TRBV12-5,16,TRBJ2-7,many
TGCAGCGTTGAAGATGGGACAGGGAACACTGAAGCTTTCTTT,CSVEDGTGNTEAFF,TRBD1,TRBV29-1,14,TRBJ1-1,many
NA,CRARDRGRIGYGCTF,NA,TRBV20-1,15,TRBJ1-2,many
TGTGCCAGCACCGACGGGGGCCATGAGCAGTTCTTC,CASTDGGHEQFF,NA,TRBV6-5,12,TRBJ2-1,many
TGTGCCAGCAGCCCTCGGGGCAATCAGCCCCAGCATTTT,CASSPRGNQPQHF,NA,TRBV12-3/TRBV12-4,13,TRBJ1-5,many
TGCAGCCCTAGAAAGGGTACTGAAGCTTTCTTT,CSPRKGTEAFF,NA,TRBV29-1,11,TRBJ1-1,NA
TGTGCCAGCAGAATAACTAGCGGGGGGGTCTACAATGAGCAGTTCTTC,CASRITSGGVYNEQFF,TRBD2,TRBV27,16,TRBJ2-1,few
TGTGCCATCAAGGCAGGGCTGGGTGGGGCCAACGTCCTGACTTTC,CAIKAGLGGANVLTF,NA,TRBV10-3,15,TRBJ2-6,many
TGTGCCAGCAGTGGCCTAGCCGATGAGCAGTTCTTC,CASSGLADEQFF,NA,TRBV6-6,12,TRBJ2-1,many
TGTGCCAGCAGCATGGACAGGAACCAGCCCCAGCATTTT,CASSMDRNQPQHF,TRBD1,TRBV12-3/TRBV12-4,13,TRBJ1-5,many
TGTGCCAGCAGCCGGGGGGGGCCGAGCTCCTACGAGCAGTACTTC,CASSRGGPSSYEQYF,NA,TRBV4-2,15,TRBJ2-7,many
TGTGCCAGCAGTTTAGCGCGGGCTAGCGGGAGGGCCTACCCAGATACGCAGTATTTT,CASSLARASGRAYPDTQYF,TRBD2,TRBV12-3/TRBV12-4,19,TRBJ2-3,many
TGTGCCAGCAGCCAAGAGGATCCGCGCTACAATGAGCAGTTCTTC,CASSQEDPRYNEQFF,NA,TRBV14,15,TRBJ2-1,NA
TGCGCCAGCAGCTGGGGAATAGGGGAAGCGAACACCGGGGAGCTGTTTTTT,CASSWGIGEANTGELFF,NA,TRBV5-1,17,TRBJ2-2,few
TGTGCCAGCCAACAGGGTTGGGGCACTGAAGCTTTCTTT,CASQQGWGTEAFF,NA,TRBV6-6,13,TRBJ1-1,NA
TGTGCCAGCAGCCAAACACTGGGCGCCGGGGAGCTGTTTTTT,CASSQTLGAGELFF,NA,TRBV7-9,14,TRBJ2-2,few
TGTGCCAGCAGCGGACAGGGGGTTCGGGAGCTGTTTTTT,CASSGQGVRELFF,TRBD1,TRBV2,13,TRBJ2-2,NA
TGTGCCAGCAGTTTCGGTGGGGCTAGCGGGAGGGGAGAGACCCAGTACTTC,CASSFGGASGRGETQYF,TRBD2,TRBV12-3/TRBV12-4,17,TRBJ2-5,many
TGTGCCAGCAGAAGACAGGGCGGGACTGAAGCTTTCTTT,CASRRQGGTEAFF,TRBD1,TRBV5-5,13,TRBJ1-1,NA
TGTGCCAGCAGCTTATTGCCTCGGGGACAGGGTTCGAACACCGGGGAGCTGTTTTTT,CASSLLPRGQGSNTGELFF,TRBD1,TRBV7-6,19,TRBJ2-2,many
TGTGCCAGCAGCGCGGGACTAATTCTCACAGATACGCAGTATTTT,CASSAGLILTDTQYF,TRBD2,TRBV9,15,TRBJ2-3,few
TGCAGTGCTAGAGATTTCGAGGCGGGCTATGGCTACACCTTC,CSARDFEAGYGYTF,NA,TRBV20-1,14,TRBJ1-2,many
TGTGCCAGCAGTGACTGGGACAGAACTCCTTTGACCCAGTACTTC,CASSDWDRTPLTQYF,TRBD1,TRBV6-1,15,TRBJ2-5,NA
TGTGCCAGCAGTTACTCGAGGAGGGGACAGGGGACTCAGCCCCAGCATTTT,CASSYSRRGQGTQPQHF,TRBD1,TRBV6-2/TRBV6-3,17,TRBJ1-5,NA
TGTGCCAGCTCACCCCCTTTACAACAACCTGAAGCTTTCTTT,CASSPPLQQPEAFF,NA,TRBV18,14,TRBJ1-1,many